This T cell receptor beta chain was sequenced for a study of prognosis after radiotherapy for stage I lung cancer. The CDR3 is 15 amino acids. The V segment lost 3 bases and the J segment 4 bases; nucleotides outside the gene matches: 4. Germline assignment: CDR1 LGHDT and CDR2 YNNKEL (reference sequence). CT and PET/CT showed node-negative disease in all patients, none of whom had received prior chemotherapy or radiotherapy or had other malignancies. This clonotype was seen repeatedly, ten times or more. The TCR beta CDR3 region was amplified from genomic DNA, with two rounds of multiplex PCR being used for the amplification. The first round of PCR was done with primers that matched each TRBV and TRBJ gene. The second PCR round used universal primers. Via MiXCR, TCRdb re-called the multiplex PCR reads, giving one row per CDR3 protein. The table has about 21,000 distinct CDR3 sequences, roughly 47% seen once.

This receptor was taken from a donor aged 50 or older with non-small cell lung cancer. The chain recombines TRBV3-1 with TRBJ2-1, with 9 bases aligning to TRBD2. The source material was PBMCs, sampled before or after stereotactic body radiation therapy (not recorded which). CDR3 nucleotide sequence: TGTGCCAGCAGCCACTCGGCGGGAGGGTACAATGAGCAGTTCTTC. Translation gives CASSHSAGGYNEQFF.